This entry lists 6 T cell receptor beta chains sequenced from one sample in a study of glioma-infiltrating T cells after dendritic cell vaccination. Repertoires were generated with immunoSEQ multiplex PCR, while TCRdb's copy carries only in-frame clones and drops some. The sample holds 95,000 or so clones; about 84% are singletons and the top ten take around 3%. This sample comprised blood, obtained before dendritic cell vaccination. These receptors came from a human donor with glioblastoma.

This clone was detected once. This chain connects TRBV11-2 to TRBJ2-7; TRBD1 might be the D (5 bases). Germline CDR1 is SGHAT and CDR2 is FQNNGV. Trimming took 1 base from V and 8 from J, leaving 6 bases between them. The CDR3 length is 11 residues. As DNA, the CDR3 is TGTGCCAGCAGCTTAGTGGGGCAGCAGTACTTC. Translated: CASSLVGQQYF.

About this clone: At one end, the junction sequence differs from germline, possibly due to a read error. The chain joins TRBV7-7 to TRBJ2-5, with 7 bases that match TRBD1. The CDR3 extends over 13 amino acids. Germline CDR1 is SSHAT and CDR2 is FNYEAQ (reference sequence). This chain's CDR3 is CASSRDREETQYF. The CDR3 DNA follows: TGTGCTAGCAGCCGCGACAGGGAAGAGACCCAGTACTTC.

CDR3 DNA sequence: TGTGCCAGCAGCGGGGGGACGCCGCCCTACGAGCAGTACTTC. Encoded protein: CASSGGTPPYEQYF. The chain recombines TRBV7-9 with TRBJ2-5, with D perhaps matching TRBD2 (6 bases). The J call may be incorrect, as the DNA end agrees better with TRBJ2-7. The CDR3 spans 14 residues. Germline CDR1 reads SEHNR; CDR2 reads FQNEAQ (reference sequence).

This clone was observed a few times. The gene calls are TRBV18 and TRBJ2-7; 8 nucleotides match TRBD2. Per the germline V gene, CDR1 is KGHSH and CDR2 is LQKENI. This CDR3 spans 15 amino acids. With 2 bases clipped from V and 0 bases from J, the junction kept 3 bases outside the gene matches. CDR3 sequence reads: CASSPVSGSSYEQYF. CDR3 nucleotides: TGTGCCAGCTCACCAGTGAGCGGGAGCTCCTACGAGCAGTACTTC. The whole variable domain, remainder taken from reference TRBV18 and TRBJ2-7, is NAGVMQNPRHLVRRRGQEARLRCSPMKGHSHVYWYRQLPEEGLKFMVYLQKENIIDESGMPKERFSAEFPKEGPSILRIQQVVRGDSAAYFCASSPVSGSSYEQYFGPGTRLTVT.

The V call is TRBV18, the J call TRBJ2-7, with D tentatively TRBD1 (7 bases). The CDR3 is 16 amino acids. V lost 4 bases and J lost 2, with 18 bases in between. Germline lookup yields CDR1 KGHSH and CDR2 LQKENI. CDR3 DNA: TGTGCCAGCTCACTACAGGGGACTCGGAGGCCCTACGAGCAGTACTTC. Translating it yields CASSLQGTRRPYEQYF.

This clone was counted a single time. V usage is TRBV9 and J usage is TRBJ2-5; TRBD2 agrees at 9 bases. The ends lost 0 bases at V and 7 bases at J; junction bases unmatched: 4. The CDR3 sequence is 14 residues long. Per germline, CDR1 SGDLS and CDR2 YYNGEE. The CDR3 nucleotides are TGTGCCAGCAGCGTAGCTGATAGCGGGGGGACCCAGTACTTC. Translated: CASSVADSGGTQYF.